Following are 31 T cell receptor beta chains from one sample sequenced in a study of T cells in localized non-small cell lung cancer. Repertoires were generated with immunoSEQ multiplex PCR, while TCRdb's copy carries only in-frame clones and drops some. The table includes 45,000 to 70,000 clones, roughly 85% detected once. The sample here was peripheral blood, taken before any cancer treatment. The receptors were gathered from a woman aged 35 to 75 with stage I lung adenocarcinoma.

The CDR3 nucleotides are TGTGCCAGCAGTTCCGGACTGGACGGGGAGCTGTTTTTT. Amino acids: CASSSGLDGELFF. The chain recombines TRBV27 with TRBJ2-2; D is possibly TRBD2 (5 bases). The CDR3 consists of 13 residues. V was pared by 4 bases and J by 7 bases, with 10 bases between. Germline V gene lookup returns CDR1 MNHEY and CDR2 SMNVEV (reference sequence).

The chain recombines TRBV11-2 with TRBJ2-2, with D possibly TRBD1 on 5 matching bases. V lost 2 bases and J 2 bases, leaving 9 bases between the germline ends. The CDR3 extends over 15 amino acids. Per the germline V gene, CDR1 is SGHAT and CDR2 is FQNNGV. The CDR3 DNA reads TGTGCCAGCAGCTTATCCGACAGCAACACCGGGGAGCTGTTTTTT. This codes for CASSLSDSNTGELFF.

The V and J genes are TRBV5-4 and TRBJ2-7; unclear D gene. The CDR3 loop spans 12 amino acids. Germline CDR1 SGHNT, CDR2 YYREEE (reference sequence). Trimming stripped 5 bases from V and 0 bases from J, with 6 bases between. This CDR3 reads CASRDGSYEQYF. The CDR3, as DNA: TGTGCCAGCAGGGACGGCTCCTACGAGCAGTACTTC.

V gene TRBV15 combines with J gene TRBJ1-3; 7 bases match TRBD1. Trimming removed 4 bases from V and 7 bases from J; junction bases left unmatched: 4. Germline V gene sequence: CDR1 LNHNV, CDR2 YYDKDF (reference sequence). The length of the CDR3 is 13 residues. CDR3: CATSTGTVNTIYF. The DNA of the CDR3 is TGTGCCACCAGCACCGGGACAGTTAACACCATATATTTT.

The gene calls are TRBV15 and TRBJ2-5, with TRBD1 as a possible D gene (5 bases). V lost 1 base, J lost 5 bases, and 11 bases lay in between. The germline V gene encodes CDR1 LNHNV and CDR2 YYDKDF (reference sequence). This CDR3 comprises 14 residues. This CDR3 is CATSRAQGWETQYF. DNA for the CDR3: TGTGCCACCAGCAGAGCGCAGGGTTGGGAGACCCAGTACTTC.

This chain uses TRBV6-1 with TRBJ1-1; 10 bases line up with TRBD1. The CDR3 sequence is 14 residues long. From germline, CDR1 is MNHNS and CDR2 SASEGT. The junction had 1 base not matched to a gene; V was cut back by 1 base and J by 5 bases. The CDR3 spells CASSEGTGGTEAFF. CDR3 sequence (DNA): TGTGCCAGCAGTGAAGGGACAGGGGGGACTGAAGCTTTCTTT.

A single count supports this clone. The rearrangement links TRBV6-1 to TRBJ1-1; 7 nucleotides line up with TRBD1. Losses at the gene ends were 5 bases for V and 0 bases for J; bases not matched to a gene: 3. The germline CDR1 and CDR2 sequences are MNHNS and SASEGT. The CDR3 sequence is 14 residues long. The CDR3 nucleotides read TGTGCCAGCAGTCCGACAGGGCTGAACACTGAAGCTTTCTTT. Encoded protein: CASSPTGLNTEAFF.

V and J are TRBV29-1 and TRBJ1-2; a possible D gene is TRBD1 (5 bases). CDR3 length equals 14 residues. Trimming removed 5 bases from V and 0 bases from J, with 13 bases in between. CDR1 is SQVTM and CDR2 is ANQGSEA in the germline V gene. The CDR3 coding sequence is TGCAGCGTTATGGGGGACTTCTCTAACTATGGCTACACCTTC. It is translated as CSVMGDFSNYGYTF.

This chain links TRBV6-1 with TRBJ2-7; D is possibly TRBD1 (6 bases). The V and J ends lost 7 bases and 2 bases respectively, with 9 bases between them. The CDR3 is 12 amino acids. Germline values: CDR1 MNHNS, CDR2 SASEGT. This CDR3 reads CASKGGPYEQYF. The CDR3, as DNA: TGTGCCAGCAAAGGGGGACCCTACGAGCAGTACTTC.

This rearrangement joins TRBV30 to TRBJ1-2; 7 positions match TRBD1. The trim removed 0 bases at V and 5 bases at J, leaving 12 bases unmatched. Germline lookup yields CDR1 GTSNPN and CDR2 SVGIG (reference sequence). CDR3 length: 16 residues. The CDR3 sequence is CAWSVWDSQPKYGYTF. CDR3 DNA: TGTGCCTGGAGTGTATGGGACAGTCAACCGAAGTATGGCTACACCTTC.

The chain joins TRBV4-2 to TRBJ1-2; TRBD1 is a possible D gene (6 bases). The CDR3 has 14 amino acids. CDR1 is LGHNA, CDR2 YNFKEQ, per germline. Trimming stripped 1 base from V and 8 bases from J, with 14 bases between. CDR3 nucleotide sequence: TGTGCCAGCAGCCAAGGGAACAGGGCGCGGGGCTACACCTTC. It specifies CASSQGNRARGYTF.

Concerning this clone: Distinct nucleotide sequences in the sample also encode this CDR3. Here the CDR3 reads CASSLTGGLEQYF. As DNA, the CDR3 is TGTGCCAGCAGCTTGACAGGGGGGCTCGAGCAGTACTTC. The rearrangement links TRBV7-9 to TRBJ2-7; 9 nucleotides agree with TRBD1. With V trimmed by 3 bases and J by 6 bases, 3 bases remained unmatched. Per germline, CDR1 SEHNR and CDR2 FQNEAQ (reference sequence). The CDR3 loop spans 13 amino acids.

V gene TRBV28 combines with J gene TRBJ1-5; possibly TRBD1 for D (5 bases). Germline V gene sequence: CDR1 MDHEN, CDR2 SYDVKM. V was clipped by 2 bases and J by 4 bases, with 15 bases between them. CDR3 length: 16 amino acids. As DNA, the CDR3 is TGTGCCAGCAGTTTACTTCTCGGGACCGTTAATCAGCCCCAGCATTTT. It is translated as CASSLLLGTVNQPQHF.

CDR3 DNA sequence: TGCAGCGTTGCCCCCTCGGAGGCCTACGAGCAGTACTTC. This codes for CSVAPSEAYEQYF. The chain carries TRBV29-1 and TRBJ2-7; TRBD2 is a possible D gene (5 bases). The germline CDR1 and CDR2 sequences are SQVTM and ANQGSEA. V was clipped by 4 bases and J by 2 bases, with 12 bases between them. The CDR3 consists of 13 residues.

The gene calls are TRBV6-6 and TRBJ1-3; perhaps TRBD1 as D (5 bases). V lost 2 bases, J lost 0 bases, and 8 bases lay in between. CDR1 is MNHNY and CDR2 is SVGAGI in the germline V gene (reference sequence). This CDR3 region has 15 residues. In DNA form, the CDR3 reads TGTGCCAGCAGTTACCAGACAGCCTCTGGAAACACCATATATTTT. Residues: CASSYQTASGNTIYF.

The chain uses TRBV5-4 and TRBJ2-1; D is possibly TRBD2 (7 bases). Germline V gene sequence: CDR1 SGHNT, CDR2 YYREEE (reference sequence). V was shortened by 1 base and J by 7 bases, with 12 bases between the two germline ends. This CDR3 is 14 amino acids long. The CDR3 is CASSLIGGRNEQFF. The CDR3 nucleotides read TGTGCCAGCAGCTTGATCGGGGGGCGGAATGAGCAGTTCTTC. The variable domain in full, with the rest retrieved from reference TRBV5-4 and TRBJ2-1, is ETGVTQSPTHLIKTRGQQVTLRCSSQSGHNTVSWYQQALGQGPQFIFQYYREEENGRGNFPPRFSGLQFPNYSSELNVNALELDDSALYLCASSLIGGRNEQFFGPGTRLTVL.

As DNA, the CDR3 is TGCAGCGTTGAATTGGGGGGGATAAACACTGAAGCTTTCTTT. Protein sequence: CSVELGGINTEAFF. This sequence joins TRBV29-1 and TRBJ1-1; perhaps TRBD1 as D (5 bases). The CDR3 totals 14 residues. CDR1 is SQVTM and CDR2 is ANQGSEA in the germline V gene. V dropped 2 bases and J dropped 2 bases, with 12 bases sitting between them.

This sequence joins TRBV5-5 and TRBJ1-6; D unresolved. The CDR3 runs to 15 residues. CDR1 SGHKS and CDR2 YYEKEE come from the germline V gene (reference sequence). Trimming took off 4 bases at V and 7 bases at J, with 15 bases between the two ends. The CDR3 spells CASSHGLKENSPLHF. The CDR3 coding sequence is TGTGCCAGCAGCCACGGGTTAAAGGAGAATTCACCCCTCCACTTT. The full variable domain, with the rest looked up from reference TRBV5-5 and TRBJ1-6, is DAGVTQSPTHLIKTRGQQVTLRCSPISGHKSVSWYQQVLGQGPQFIFQYYEKEERGRGNFPDRFSARQFPNYSSELNVNALLLGDSALYLCASSHGLKENSPLHFGNGTRLTVT.

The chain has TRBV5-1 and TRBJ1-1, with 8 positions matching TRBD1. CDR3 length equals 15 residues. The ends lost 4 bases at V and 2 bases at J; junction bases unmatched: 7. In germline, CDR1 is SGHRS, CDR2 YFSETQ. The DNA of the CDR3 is TGCGCCAGCAGCCTTCGGACAGGGACCAACACTGAAGCTTTCTTT. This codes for CASSLRTGTNTEAFF.

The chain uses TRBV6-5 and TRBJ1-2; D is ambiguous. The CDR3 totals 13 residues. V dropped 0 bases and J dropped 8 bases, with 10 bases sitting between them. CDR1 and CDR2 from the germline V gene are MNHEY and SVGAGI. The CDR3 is CASSYSPSGGYTF. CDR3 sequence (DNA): TGTGCCAGCAGTTACTCTCCATCGGGAGGCTACACCTTC.

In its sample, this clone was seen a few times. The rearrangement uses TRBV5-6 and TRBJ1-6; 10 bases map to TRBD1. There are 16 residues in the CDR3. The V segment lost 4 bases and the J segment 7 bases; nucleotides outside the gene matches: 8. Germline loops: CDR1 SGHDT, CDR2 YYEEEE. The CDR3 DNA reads TGTGCCAGCAGCATCGCTACGGGACAGGGGAATTCACCCCTCCACTTT. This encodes CASSIATGQGNSPLHF.

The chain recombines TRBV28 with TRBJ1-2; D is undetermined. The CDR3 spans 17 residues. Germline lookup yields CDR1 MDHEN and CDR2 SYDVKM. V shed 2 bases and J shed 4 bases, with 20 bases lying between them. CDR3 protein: CASSLRKGWGNSYGYTF. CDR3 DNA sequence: TGTGCCAGCAGTTTACGTAAAGGTTGGGGAAATAGCTATGGCTACACCTTC.

In nucleotides, the CDR3 is TGTGCCTGGAGTAGAGCGGCGACCACTGAAGCTTTCTTT. Translating it yields CAWSRAATTEAFF. The chain links TRBV30 to TRBJ1-1; D is uncertain. The CDR3 runs 13 residues. Germline loops: CDR1 GTSNPN, CDR2 SVGIG (reference sequence). V lost 2 bases and J 4 bases, leaving 11 bases between the germline ends.

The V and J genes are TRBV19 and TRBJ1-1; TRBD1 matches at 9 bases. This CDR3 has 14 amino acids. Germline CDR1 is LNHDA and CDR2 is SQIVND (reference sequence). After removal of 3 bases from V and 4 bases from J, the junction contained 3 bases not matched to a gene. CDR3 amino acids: CASSIDRGTTEAFF. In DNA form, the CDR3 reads TGTGCCAGTAGTATCGACAGGGGGACCACTGAAGCTTTCTTT.

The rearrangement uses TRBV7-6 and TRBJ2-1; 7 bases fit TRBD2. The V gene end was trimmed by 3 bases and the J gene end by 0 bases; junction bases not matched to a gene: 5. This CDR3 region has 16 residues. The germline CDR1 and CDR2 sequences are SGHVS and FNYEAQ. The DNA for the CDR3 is TGTGCCAGCAGCTTCCTAGCGGCGAGCTCCTACAATGAGCAGTTCTTC. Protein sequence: CASSFLAASSYNEQFF.

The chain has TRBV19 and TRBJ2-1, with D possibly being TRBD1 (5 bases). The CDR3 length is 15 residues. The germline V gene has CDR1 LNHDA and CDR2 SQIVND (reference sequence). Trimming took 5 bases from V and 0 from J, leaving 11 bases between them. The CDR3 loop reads CASSLDISSYNEQFF. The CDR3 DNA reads TGTGCCAGTAGTTTGGACATAAGCTCCTACAATGAGCAGTTCTTC.

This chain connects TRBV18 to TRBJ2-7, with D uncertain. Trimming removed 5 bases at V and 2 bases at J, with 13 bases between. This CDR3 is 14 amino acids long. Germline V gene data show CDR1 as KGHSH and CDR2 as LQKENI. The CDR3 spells CASSKTDGTYEQYF. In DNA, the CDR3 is TGTGCCAGCTCAAAAACTGACGGTACCTACGAGCAGTACTTC. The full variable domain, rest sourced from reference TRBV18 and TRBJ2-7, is NAGVMQNPRHLVRRRGQEARLRCSPMKGHSHVYWYRQLPEEGLKFMVYLQKENIIDESGMPKERFSAEFPKEGPSILRIQQVVRGDSAAYFCASSKTDGTYEQYFGPGTRLTVT.

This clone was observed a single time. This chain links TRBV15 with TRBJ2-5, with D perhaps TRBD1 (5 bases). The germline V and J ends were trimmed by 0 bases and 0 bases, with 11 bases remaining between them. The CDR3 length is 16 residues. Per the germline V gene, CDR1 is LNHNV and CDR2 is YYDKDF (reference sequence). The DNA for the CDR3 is TGTGCCACCAGCAGAGATCCTCGGACATACCAAGAGACCCAGTACTTC. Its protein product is CATSRDPRTYQETQYF.

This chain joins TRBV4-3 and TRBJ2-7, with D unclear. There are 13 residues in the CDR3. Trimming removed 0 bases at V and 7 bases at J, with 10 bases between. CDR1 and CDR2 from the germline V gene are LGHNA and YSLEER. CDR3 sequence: CASSQELKLEQYF. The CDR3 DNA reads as TGCGCCAGCAGCCAAGAGCTTAAATTAGAGCAGTACTTC.

This CDR3 reads CASSFGRNGNTIYF. CDR3 nucleotide sequence: TGTGCCAGCAGCTTCGGACGCAACGGAAACACCATATATTTT. This chain joins TRBV11-1 and TRBJ1-3; D not resolved. CDR1 and CDR2 (germline): SGHAT, FQDESV (reference sequence). V shed 3 bases and J shed 4 bases, with 10 bases lying between them. The CDR3 runs 14 residues.

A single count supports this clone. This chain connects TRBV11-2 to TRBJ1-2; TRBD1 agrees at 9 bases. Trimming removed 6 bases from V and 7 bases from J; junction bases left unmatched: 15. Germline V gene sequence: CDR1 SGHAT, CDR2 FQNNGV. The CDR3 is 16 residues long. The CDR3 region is CASSQAGTGYGSGYTF. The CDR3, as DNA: TGTGCCAGCAGTCAGGCCGGGACAGGGTATGGGTCTGGCTACACCTTC.